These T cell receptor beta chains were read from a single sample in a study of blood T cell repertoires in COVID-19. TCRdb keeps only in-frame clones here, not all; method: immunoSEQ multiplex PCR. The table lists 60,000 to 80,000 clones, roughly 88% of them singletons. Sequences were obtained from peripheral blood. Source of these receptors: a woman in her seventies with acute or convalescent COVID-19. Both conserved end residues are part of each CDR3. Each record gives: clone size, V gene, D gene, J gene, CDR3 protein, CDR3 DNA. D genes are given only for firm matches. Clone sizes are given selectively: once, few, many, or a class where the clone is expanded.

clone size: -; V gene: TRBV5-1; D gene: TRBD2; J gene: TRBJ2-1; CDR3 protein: CASSTSGGVYNEQFF; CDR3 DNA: TGCGCCAGCAGCACTAGCGGGGGGGTCTACAATGAGCAGTTCTTC
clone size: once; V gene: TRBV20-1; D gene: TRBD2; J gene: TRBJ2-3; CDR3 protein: CSAGLVDTQYF; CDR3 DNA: TGCAGTGCAGGACTAGTAGATACGCAGTATTTT
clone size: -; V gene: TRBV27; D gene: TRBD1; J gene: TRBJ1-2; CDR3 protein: CASSSAGQGFEGYTF; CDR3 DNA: TGTGCCAGCAGTTCCGCCGGACAGGGGTTTGAAGGCTACACCTTC
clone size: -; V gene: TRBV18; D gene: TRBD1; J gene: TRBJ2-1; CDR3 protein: CASSPQGAGYEQFF; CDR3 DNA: TGTGCCAGCTCACCACAGGGGGCAGGATATGAGCAGTTCTTC
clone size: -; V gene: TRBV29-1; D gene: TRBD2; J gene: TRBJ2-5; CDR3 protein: CSVEDFGGEQGRKTQYF; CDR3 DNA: TGCAGCGTTGAAGACTTTGGGGGGGAGCAGGGTAGGAAGACCCAGTACTTC
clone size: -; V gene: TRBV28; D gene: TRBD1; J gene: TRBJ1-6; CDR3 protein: CASSLVTGREANSPLHF; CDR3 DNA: TGTGCCAGCAGTCTTGTGACAGGGAGAGAGGCGAATTCACCCCTCCACTTT
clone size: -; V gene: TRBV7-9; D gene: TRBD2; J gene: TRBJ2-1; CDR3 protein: CASSPGGAGGSYNEQFF; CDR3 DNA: TGTGCCAGCAGCCCCGGGGGTGCGGGGGGTTCCTACAATGAGCAGTTCTTC
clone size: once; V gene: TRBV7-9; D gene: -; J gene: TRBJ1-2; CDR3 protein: CASSLRGAYGYTF; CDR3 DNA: TGTGCCAGCAGCCTCAGGGGTGCCTATGGCTACACCTTC
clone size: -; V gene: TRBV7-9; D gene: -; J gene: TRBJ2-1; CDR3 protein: CASSLGTSIRVAGFGQFF; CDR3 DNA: TGTGCCAGCAGCTTAGGGACTTCCATCCGGGTGGCGGGGTTTGGGCAGTTCTTC
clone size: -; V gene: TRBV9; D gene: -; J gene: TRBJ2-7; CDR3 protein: CASSLRQTSYEQYF; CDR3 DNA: TGTGCCAGCAGCCTACGACAGACCTCCTACGAGCAGTACTTC
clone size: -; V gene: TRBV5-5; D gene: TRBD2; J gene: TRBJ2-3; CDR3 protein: CASSLLAGGTDTQYF; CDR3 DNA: TGTGCCAGCAGCCTGTTAGCGGGGGGGACAGATACGCAGTATTTT
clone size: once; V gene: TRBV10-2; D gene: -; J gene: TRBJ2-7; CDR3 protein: CASSDTYEQYF; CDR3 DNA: TGCGCCAGCAGTGATACCTACGAGCAGTACTTC
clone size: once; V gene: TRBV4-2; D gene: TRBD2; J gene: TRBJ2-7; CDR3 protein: CASSQVTSGAIYEQYF; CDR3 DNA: TGTGCCAGCAGCCAAGTGACTAGCGGGGCCATCTACGAGCAGTACTTC
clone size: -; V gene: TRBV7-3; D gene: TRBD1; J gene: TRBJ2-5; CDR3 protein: CASSPGTVQETQYF; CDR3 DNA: TGTGCCAGCAGCCCCGGGACAGTACAAGAGACCCAGTACTTC
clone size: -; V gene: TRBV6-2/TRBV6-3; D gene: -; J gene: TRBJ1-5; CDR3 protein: CASSPSSTGFNQPQHF; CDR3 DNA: TGTGCCAGCAGCCCATCTTCAACAGGTTTCAATCAGCCCCAGCATTTT
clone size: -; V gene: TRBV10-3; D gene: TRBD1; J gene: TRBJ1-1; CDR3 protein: CAISGRGQGGEAFF; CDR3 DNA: TGTGCCATCAGTGGAAGGGGACAGGGGGGTGAAGCTTTCTTT
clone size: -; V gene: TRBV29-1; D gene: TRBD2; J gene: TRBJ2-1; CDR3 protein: CSVQGLAGGYNEQFF; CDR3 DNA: TGCAGCGTTCAGGGACTAGCGGGTGGCTACAATGAGCAGTTCTTC
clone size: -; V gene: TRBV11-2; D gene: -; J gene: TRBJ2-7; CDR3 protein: CASSLLGYYEQYF; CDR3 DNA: TGTGCCAGCAGCTTACTGGGCTACTACGAGCAGTACTTC
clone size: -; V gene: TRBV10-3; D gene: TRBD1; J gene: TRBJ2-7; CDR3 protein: CAISEPTTGGSYEQYF; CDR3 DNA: TGTGCCATCAGTGAGCCTACTACAGGGGGATCCTACGAGCAGTACTTC
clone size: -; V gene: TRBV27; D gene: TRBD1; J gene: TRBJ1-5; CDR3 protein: CASSWGQSFQPQHF; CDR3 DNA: TGTGCCAGCAGTTGGGGACAGTCCTTTCAGCCCCAGCATTTT
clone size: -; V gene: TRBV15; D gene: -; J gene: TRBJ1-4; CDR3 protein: CATSRDGGNDEKLFF; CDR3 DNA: TGTGCCACCAGCAGAGATGGGGGGAATGATGAAAAACTGTTTTTT
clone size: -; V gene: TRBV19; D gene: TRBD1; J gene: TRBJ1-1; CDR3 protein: CASAPLQGAITEAFF; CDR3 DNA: TGTGCCAGTGCCCCTTTACAGGGGGCAATCACTGAAGCTTTCTTT
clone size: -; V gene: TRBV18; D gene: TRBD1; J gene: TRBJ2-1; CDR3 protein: CASSLGQGLWNEQFF; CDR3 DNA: TGTGCCAGCTCACTAGGACAGGGCCTATGGAATGAGCAGTTCTTC
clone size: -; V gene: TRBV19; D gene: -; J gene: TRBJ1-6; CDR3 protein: CASSPKGVAANSPLHF; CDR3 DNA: TGTGCCAGTAGTCCAAAGGGGGTGGCAGCCAATTCACCCCTCCACTTT
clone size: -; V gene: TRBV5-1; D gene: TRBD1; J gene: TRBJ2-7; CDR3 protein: CASSGTGYEQYF; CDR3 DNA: TGCGCCAGCAGCGGGACAGGGTACGAGCAGTACTTC
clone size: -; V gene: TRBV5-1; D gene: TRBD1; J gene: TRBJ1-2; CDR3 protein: CASSPGTGYGYTF; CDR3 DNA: TGCGCCAGCAGTCCCGGGACAGGGTATGGCTACACCTTC
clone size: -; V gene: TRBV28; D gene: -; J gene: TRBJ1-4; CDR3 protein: CASSRRGWNEKLFF; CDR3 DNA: TGTGCCAGCAGCCGAAGGGGTTGGAATGAAAAACTGTTTTTT
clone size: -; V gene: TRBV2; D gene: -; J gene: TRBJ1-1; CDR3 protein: CASSEDGYTFF; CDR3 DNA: TGTGCCAGCAGTGAAGACGGGTACACTTTCTTT
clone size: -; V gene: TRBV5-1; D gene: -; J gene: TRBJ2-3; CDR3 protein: CASSFFGEGDTQYF; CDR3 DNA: TGCGCCAGCAGCTTTTTCGGAGAGGGAGATACGCAGTATTTT
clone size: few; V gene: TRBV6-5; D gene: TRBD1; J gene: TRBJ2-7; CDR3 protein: CASSYSVGQAYEQYF; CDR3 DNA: TGTGCCAGCAGTTACTCGGTAGGACAGGCCTACGAGCAGTACTTC
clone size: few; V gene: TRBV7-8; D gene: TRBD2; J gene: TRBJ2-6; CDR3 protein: CASSLSGLDFAGANVLTF; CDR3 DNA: TGTGCCAGCAGCTTATCGGGACTAGATTTCGCTGGGGCCAACGTCCTGACTTTC
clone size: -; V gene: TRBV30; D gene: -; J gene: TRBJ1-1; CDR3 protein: CAWSLQGATEAFF; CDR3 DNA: TGTGCCTGGAGTCTACAGGGAGCCACTGAAGCTTTCTTT
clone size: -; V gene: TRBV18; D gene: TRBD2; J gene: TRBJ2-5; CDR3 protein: CASSSLAGGNGETQYF; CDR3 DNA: TGTGCCAGCTCATCTCTAGCGGGGGGAAATGGAGAGACCCAGTACTTC
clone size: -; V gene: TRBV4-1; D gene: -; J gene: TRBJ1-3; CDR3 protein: CASGKGEAGNTIYF; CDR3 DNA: TGCGCCAGCGGGAAAGGGGAGGCTGGAAACACCATATATTTT
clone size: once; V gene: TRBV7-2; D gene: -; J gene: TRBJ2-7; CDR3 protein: CASRGSRSSEQYF; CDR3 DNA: TGTGCCAGCAGGGGGAGTAGGTCGAGCGAGCAGTACTTC
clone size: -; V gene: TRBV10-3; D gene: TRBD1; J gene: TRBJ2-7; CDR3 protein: CAVTGGAFYEQYF; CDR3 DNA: TGTGCCGTCACAGGGGGCGCGTTCTACGAGCAGTACTTC
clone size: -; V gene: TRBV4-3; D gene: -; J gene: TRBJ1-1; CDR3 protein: CASSQDEDTEAFF; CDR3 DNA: TGCGCCAGCAGCCAAGATGAGGACACTGAAGCTTTCTTT
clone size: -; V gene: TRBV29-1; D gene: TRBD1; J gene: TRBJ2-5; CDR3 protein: CSVATGRKETQYF; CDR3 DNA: TGCAGCGTTGCGACAGGGCGGAAAGAGACCCAGTACTTC
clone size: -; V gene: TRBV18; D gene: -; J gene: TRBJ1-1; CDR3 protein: CASSPRTGEAFF; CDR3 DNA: TGTGCCAGCTCACCGAGAACAGGTGAAGCTTTCTTT
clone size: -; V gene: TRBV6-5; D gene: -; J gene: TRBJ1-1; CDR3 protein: CASRGQRNTEAFF; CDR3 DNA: TGTGCCAGCAGAGGACAGCGTAACACTGAAGCTTTCTTT
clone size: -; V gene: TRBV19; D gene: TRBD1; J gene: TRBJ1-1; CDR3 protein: CASSPGTGPGVAFF; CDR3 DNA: TGTGCCAGTAGTCCCGGGACAGGGCCGGGGGTTGCTTTCTTT
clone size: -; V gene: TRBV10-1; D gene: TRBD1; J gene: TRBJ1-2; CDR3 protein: CASMTGGEDGYTF; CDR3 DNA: TGCGCCAGCATGACAGGGGGCGAGGATGGCTACACCTTC
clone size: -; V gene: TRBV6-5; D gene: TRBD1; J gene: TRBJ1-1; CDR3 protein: CASSYLQGRAEAFF; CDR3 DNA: TGTGCCAGCAGTTACCTACAGGGGCGAGCTGAAGCTTTCTTT
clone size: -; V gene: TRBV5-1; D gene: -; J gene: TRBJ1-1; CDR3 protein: CASSLGRNVNTEAFF; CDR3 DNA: TGCGCCAGCAGCTTGGGCAGGAATGTAAACACTGAAGCTTTCTTT
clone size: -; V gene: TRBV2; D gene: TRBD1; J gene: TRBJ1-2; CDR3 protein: CASSYSDRAYGYTF; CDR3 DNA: TGTGCCAGCAGTTATTCGGACAGGGCCTATGGCTACACCTTC
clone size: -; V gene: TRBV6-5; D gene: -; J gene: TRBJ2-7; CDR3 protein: CASSYSRGTYEQYF; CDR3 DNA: TGTGCCAGCAGTTACTCGAGAGGGACCTACGAGCAGTACTTC
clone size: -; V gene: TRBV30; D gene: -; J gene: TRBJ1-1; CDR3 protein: CAWINSPRNTEAFF; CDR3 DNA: TGTGCCTGGATTAACTCACCGAGGAACACTGAAGCTTTCTTT
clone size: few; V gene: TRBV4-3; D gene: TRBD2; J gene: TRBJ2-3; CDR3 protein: CASSQDLAGGSDTQYF; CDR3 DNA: TGCGCCAGCAGCCAAGACCTAGCGGGAGGGTCAGATACGCAGTATTTT